This TCR beta chain derives from a study of CD8 T cells in Susac syndrome. With regard to this clonotype: Its antigen is undetermined.

CDR3 length: 14 residues. V gave up 4 bases and J gave up 2 bases, with 12 bases separating them. Per germline, CDR1 SQVTM and CDR2 ANQGSEA. General study points: As acknowledged by the study, its TCR sequencing and HLA analysis included a relatively small number of individuals.

The authors sequenced TCR beta from blood CD8+ and CD4+ T cells. The TEMRA cells underwent FACS enrichment, while the CD8+ and CD4+ T cells underwent negative isolation. An amount of RNA that ranged from roughly 0.45 to 1 ug was reverse transcribed with random hexamers. Across 54 Vbeta and 13 Jbeta, immunoSEQ multiplex PCR amplified TCR beta CDR3. TCRdb reprocessed the immunoSEQ multiplex PCR reads with MiXCR, giving one entry per CDR3 protein. The profile covers 210,000 or so distinct CDR3 sequences, with about 93% appearing a single time and over 0.1% taken by the ten largest. This clonotype was obtained from a human donor with multiple sclerosis. Sequences were obtained from CD8+ T cells from PBMCs. The V call is TRBV29-1, the J call TRBJ1-3; D might be TRBD1 (6 bases). The CDR3 region is CSVGGQGPGNTIYF. The CDR3 region has the DNA TGCAGCGTTGGAGGCCAGGGGCCTGGAAACACCATATATTTT.